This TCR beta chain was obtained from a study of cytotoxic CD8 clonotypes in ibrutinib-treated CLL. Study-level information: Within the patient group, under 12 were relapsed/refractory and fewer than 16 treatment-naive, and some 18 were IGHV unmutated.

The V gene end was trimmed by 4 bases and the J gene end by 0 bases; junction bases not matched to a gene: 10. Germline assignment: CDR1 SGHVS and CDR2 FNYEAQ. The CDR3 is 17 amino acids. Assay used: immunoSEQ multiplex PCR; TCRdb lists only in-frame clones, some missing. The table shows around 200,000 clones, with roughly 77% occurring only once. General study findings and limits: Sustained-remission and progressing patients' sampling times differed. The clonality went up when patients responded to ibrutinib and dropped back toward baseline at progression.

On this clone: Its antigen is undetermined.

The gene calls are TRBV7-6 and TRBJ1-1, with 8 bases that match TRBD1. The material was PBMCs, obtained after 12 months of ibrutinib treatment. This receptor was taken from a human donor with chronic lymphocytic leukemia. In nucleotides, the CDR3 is TGTGCCAGCAGCTCCGCTTGGGCAGGGGGCATGAACACTGAAGCTTTCTTT. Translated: CASSSAWAGGMNTEAFF.